The 27 T cell receptor beta chains below were found in one sample sequenced in a study of shared clonotypes between healthy human individuals (dated by TCRdb to the early 2020s). Library preparation employed the immunoSEQ multiplex PCR assay. The clones in this table, taken by TCRdb from immuneACCESS, are in-frame only. Not every clone is retained; where verified, under half of the shortfall comes from an unresolved V gene, and the cause of the rest is unknown. The sample yields about 690,000 clones; about 90% were counted once. 30% to 40% of the sample is held by the ten biggest clonotypes. Input material: memory CD8+ T cells from PBMCs. What this sample's cell subset or site label stands for: CD45RO+ cells pooled with CCR7-negative TemRA cells. Receptors originate from a man aged 18 to 35 in good health. Some clones in this sample may be carry-over from other donors' samples.

This clone has more than one count but fewer than ten. Additional DNA sequences in this sample encode the identical CDR3. This chain joins TRBV27 and TRBJ2-7; no reliable D call. There are 11 residues in the CDR3. Trimming left V 6 bases short and J 3 bases short, with 6 bases between. CDR1 and CDR2 from the germline V gene are MNHEY and SMNVEV (reference sequence). CDR3 DNA: TGTGCCAGCAGCCGAGGCTACGAGCAGTACTTC. This gives the protein CASSRGYEQYF.

This sequence joins TRBV4-1 and TRBJ2-5; TRBD2 aligns across 11 bases. The CDR3 consists of 16 residues. J was trimmed by 11 bases and V by 0 bases; bases with no gene match: 11. Per germline, CDR1 MGHRA and CDR2 YSYEKL. The CDR3, as DNA: TGCGCCAGCAGCCAAGACACAACTAGCGGGAGAAGCGCGCAGTACTTC. Translating it yields CASSQDTTSGRSAQYF.

The rearrangement uses TRBV28 and TRBJ2-7; D is possibly TRBD2 (5 bases). With 4 bases removed from V and 5 bases from J, the gap between germline ends came to 15 bases. The germline V gene has CDR1 MDHEN and CDR2 SYDVKM. The CDR3 is made up of 14 amino acids. CDR3 DNA: TGTGCCAGCAGTTCCAGACGTGCGGGCGACGAGCAGTACTTC. Residues: CASSSRRAGDEQYF.

The rearrangement links TRBV6-1 to TRBJ2-7, with 7 positions matching TRBD1. V was pared by 2 bases and J by 5 bases, with 9 bases of the junction left unmatched. The CDR3 length is 15 residues. Germline CDR1 is MNHNS and CDR2 is SASEGT. The CDR3 protein is CASSERGRGKDEQYF. The DNA for the CDR3 is TGTGCCAGCAGTGAACGCGGCAGGGGGAAAGACGAGCAGTACTTC.

The chain has TRBV9 and TRBJ2-2, with TRBD2 identical over 12 bases. The CDR3 totals 18 residues. Germline V gene lookup returns CDR1 SGDLS and CDR2 YYNGEE. The J segment lost 4 bases and the V segment lost 0 bases, leaving 7 bases of the junction unmatched. CDR3 residues: CASSVDFLAGGPTGELFF. The CDR3 DNA reads TGTGCCAGCAGCGTAGACTTTCTAGCGGGAGGGCCCACCGGGGAGCTGTTTTTT.

On this clone itself: A much larger clonotype is one base distant, so this may be a read error. Different DNA sequences within this sample yield the same CDR3. V gene TRBV7-9 combines with J gene TRBJ1-2; 7 nucleotides match TRBD1. The trim removed 8 bases at V and 2 bases at J, leaving 5 bases unmatched. Germline CDR1 SEHNR, CDR2 FQNEAQ (reference sequence). The CDR3 is 13 residues long. For the CDR3, the DNA is TGTGCCAGCCTCGGGACAGCGAACTATGGCTACACCTTC. Residues: CASLGTANYGYTF. The full variable domain, completed using reference TRBV7-9 and TRBJ1-2, is DTGVSQNPRHKITKRGQNVTFRCDPISEHNRLYWYRQTLGQGPEFLTYFQNEAQLEKSRLLSDRFSAERPKGSFSTLEIQRTEQGDSAMYLCASLGTANYGYTFGSGTRLTVV.

The chain uses TRBV5-4 and TRBJ2-7; unclear D gene. This CDR3 contains 12 residues. V lost 5 bases to trimming and J lost 3 bases, with 9 bases between them. Germline V gene lookup returns CDR1 SGHNT and CDR2 YYREEE (reference sequence). The CDR3 region is CASSTSYYEQYF. CDR3 bases: TGTGCCAGCAGTACAAGTTACTACGAGCAGTACTTC.

V gene TRBV11-2 combines with J gene TRBJ1-3; D unclear. Looked up from germline, CDR1 is SGHAT and CDR2 is FQNNGV. The V end lost 5 bases, the J end lost 0 bases, and 14 bases lay between the germline ends. The CDR3 spans 16 residues. The CDR3 DNA follows: TGTGCCAGCAGCCCCGGACGGTTTAGCTCTGGAAACACCATATATTTT. This encodes CASSPGRFSSGNTIYF.

The chain joins TRBV15 to TRBJ1-2; TRBD1 matches 7 bases. The junction had 10 bases not matched to a gene; V was cut back by 1 base and J by 5 bases. CDR1 and CDR2 from the germline V gene are LNHNV and YYDKDF (reference sequence). This CDR3 contains 16 residues. CDR3 in amino acids: CATSRVRQGGSYGYTF. CDR3 DNA: TGTGCCACCAGCAGAGTTCGACAGGGAGGTAGTTATGGCTACACCTTC.

This clone has a single count. The sample carries other DNA sequences with the same CDR3. This chain connects TRBV7-6 to TRBJ2-7, with no clear D. This CDR3 has 13 residues. Germline CDR1 and CDR2: SGHVS and FNYEAQ. Trimming shortened V by 1 base and J by 3 bases, and 7 bases separated the two germline ends. Here the CDR3 DNA reads TGTGCCAGCAGCTTAGGGCGGAGCTACGAGCAGTACTTC. Its protein product is CASSLGRSYEQYF.

The V and J genes are TRBV28 and TRBJ1-1; maybe TRBD1 (5 bases). Trimming took 7 bases from V and 0 from J, leaving 18 bases between them. The germline gives CDR1 MDHEN, CDR2 SYDVKM. The CDR3 is 16 amino acids. The CDR3 sequence is CASILVFGGMNTEAFF. CDR3 DNA: TGTGCCAGCATACTGGTATTCGGGGGGATGAACACTGAAGCTTTCTTT.

V is TRBV19 and J is TRBJ2-2, with D maybe TRBD1 (6 bases). Germline CDR1 LNHDA, CDR2 SQIVND (reference sequence). V gave up 2 bases and J gave up 3 bases, with 16 bases separating them. CDR3 length: 17 residues. CDR3 loop: CASSILEGRGHTGELFF. CDR3 DNA sequence: TGTGCCAGTAGTATACTAGAAGGCAGGGGCCACACCGGGGAGCTGTTTTTT.

The chain links TRBV29-1 to TRBJ1-1; D is perhaps TRBD1 (6 bases). The ends were cut back, 6 bases at V and 2 bases at J, with 19 bases in the middle. This CDR3 has 15 residues. The germline V gene has CDR1 SQVTM and CDR2 ANQGSEA. The CDR3, as DNA: TGCAGCGTCACTCCCGGACAGCACCCCAACACTGAAGCTTTCTTT. Translation: CSVTPGQHPNTEAFF.

This chain's CDR3 is CASSYSGRAGDEQFF. Written as DNA, the CDR3 is TGTGCCAGCAGTTATAGCGGGAGGGCCGGCGATGAGCAGTTCTTC. V usage is TRBV7-9 and J usage is TRBJ2-1; 11 bases match TRBD2. The CDR3 is 15 amino acids. Germline values: CDR1 SEHNR, CDR2 FQNEAQ (reference sequence). The V and J ends lost 6 bases and 8 bases, in that order; junction bases with no gene match: 9.

This rearrangement joins TRBV28 to TRBJ2-5, with a weak D call TRBD2 (5 bases). CDR3 length equals 15 residues. V was cut by 7 bases and J by 9 bases, with 24 bases left in between. The germline V gene has CDR1 MDHEN and CDR2 SYDVKM. The CDR3 DNA sequence: TGTGCCAGCACCCCCCTTGGACTCACAAACGCTCCCCAGTACTTC. Protein: CASTPLGLTNAPQYF.

The genes are TRBV11-2 and TRBJ2-1; D perhaps matches TRBD2 (6 bases). The CDR3 extends over 13 amino acids. Germline assignment: CDR1 SGHAT and CDR2 FQNNGV. V was pared by 3 bases and J by 8 bases, with 11 bases between. CDR3: CASSFAGWDEQFF. As DNA, the CDR3 is TGTGCCAGCAGCTTTGCGGGATGGGATGAGCAGTTCTTC.

The chain joins TRBV6-1 to TRBJ2-7, with TRBD1 identical over 11 bases. Unmatched junction bases numbered 2, after V lost 4 bases and J lost 3 bases. CDR1 MNHNS and CDR2 SASEGT come from the germline V gene. The CDR3 is 14 residues long. CDR3 nucleotides: TGTGCCAGCAGTGGGGGGACAGGGGGCTACGAGCAGTACTTC. As protein: CASSGGTGGYEQYF.

This chain uses TRBV6-6 with TRBJ2-3; 7 nucleotides agree with TRBD1. Germline lookup yields CDR1 MNHNY and CDR2 SVGAGI (reference sequence). The CDR3 totals 16 residues. V trimming: 6 bases; J trimming: 2 bases; junction bases outside the gene matches: 11. Here the CDR3 reads CASSPQGQEITDTQYF. In DNA form, the CDR3 reads TGTGCCAGCAGCCCCCAAGGACAGGAGATCACAGATACGCAGTATTTT.

The genes are TRBV19 and TRBJ1-1, with D perhaps matching TRBD1 (5 bases). With 3 bases removed from V and 1 base from J, the gap between germline ends came to 15 bases. The CDR3 length is 16 residues. Germline V gene sequence: CDR1 LNHDA, CDR2 SQIVND (reference sequence). The CDR3 reads CASSIPPFDRNTEAFF. In DNA form, the CDR3 reads TGTGCCAGTAGTATCCCCCCCTTCGACAGGAACACTGAAGCTTTCTTT.

This clone showed up just once. This chain uses TRBV2 with TRBJ2-7; perhaps TRBD1 as D (5 bases). Germline lookup yields CDR1 SNHLY and CDR2 FYNNEI. This CDR3 spans 15 amino acids. V was pared by 6 bases and J by 0 bases, with 15 bases between. DNA for the CDR3: TGTGCCAGCAGCCCCGGCAGGGTCAGCTCCTACGAGCAGTACTTC. This codes for CASSPGRVSSYEQYF. The full variable domain, rest sourced from reference TRBV2 and TRBJ2-7, is EPEVTQTPSHQVTQMGQEVILRCVPISNHLYFYWYRQILGQKVEFLVSFYNNEISEKSEIFDDQFSVERPDGSNFTLKIRSTKLEDSAMYFCASSPGRVSSYEQYFGPGTRLTVT.

This clone was detected once. The rearrangement joins TRBV11-3 to TRBJ2-1, with D uncertain. The V end lost 5 bases, the J end lost 8 bases, and 16 bases lay between the germline ends. Germline assignment: CDR1 SGHNT and CDR2 YENEEA. CDR3 size: 14 residues. The DNA of the CDR3 is TGTGCCAGCAGCCCCGAAGCCGGGTTCGATGAGCAGTTCTTC. It codes for CASSPEAGFDEQFF.

V is TRBV28 and J is TRBJ2-7; 8 bases are shared with TRBD2. CDR1 is MDHEN, CDR2 SYDVKM, per germline. The J segment lost 4 bases and the V segment lost 5 bases, leaving 7 bases of the junction unmatched. The CDR3 sequence is 14 residues long. The CDR3 here is CASSALGLEYEQYF. The CDR3 region has the DNA TGTGCCAGCAGTGCTCTGGGACTAGAGTACGAGCAGTACTTC.

The chain uses TRBV7-6 and TRBJ1-1, with unresolved D. There are 15 residues in the CDR3. Trimming pared 5 bases from V and 0 bases from J, leaving 13 bases between. CDR1 and CDR2 (germline): SGHVS, FNYEAQ. The CDR3 DNA reads as TGTGCCAGCAGCGACGACATAACCTTGAACACTGAAGCTTTCTTT. Amino acid sequence: CASSDDITLNTEAFF.

The table lists this clone with a count of one. V usage is TRBV15 and J usage is TRBJ2-7; 8 bases fit TRBD1. The V and J ends lost 3 bases and 2 bases, in that order; junction bases with no gene match: 3. Per germline, CDR1 LNHNV and CDR2 YYDKDF (reference sequence). The CDR3 is 14 residues long. The CDR3 is CATSSDRGAYEQYF. The CDR3 nucleotides are TGTGCCACCAGCAGCGACAGGGGCGCCTACGAGCAGTACTTC.

This chain links TRBV28 with TRBJ2-1; D gene unclear. Germline loops: CDR1 MDHEN, CDR2 SYDVKM. The CDR3 loop spans 12 amino acids. V lost 4 bases and J lost 7, with 8 bases in between. The CDR3 spells CASSWIGNEQFF. The CDR3 nucleotides are TGTGCCAGCAGTTGGATCGGGAATGAGCAGTTCTTC.

This clone showed up just once. The chain links TRBV27 to TRBJ1-2; D possibly corresponds to TRBD1 (6 bases). The germline gives CDR1 MNHEY, CDR2 SMNVEV (reference sequence). V was cut by 5 bases and J by 4 bases, with 14 bases left in between. This CDR3 has 14 residues. CDR3 in amino acids: CASSKRQELYGYTF. CDR3 nucleotides: TGTGCCAGCAGTAAAAGACAGGAGCTCTATGGCTACACCTTC.

This clone was recorded once. The chain recombines TRBV4-3 with TRBJ2-5, with D possibly being TRBD1 or TRBD2 (5 bases each). The J call is in doubt because the DNA end fits TRBJ2-7 better. The CDR3 contains 15 residues. The germline V gene encodes CDR1 LGHNA and CDR2 YSLEER. CDR3 residues: CASSLALGTSYEQYF. CDR3 DNA sequence: TGCGCCAGCAGCCTGGCACTCGGGACGTCCTACGAGCAGTACTTC.